This paragraph reports one T cell receptor (beta chain). This record comes from a study of blood T cell repertoires in COVID-19. Study at large: There were acute and convalescent COVID-19 samples, and they came from the United States, Italy and Spain. PBMCs, B-cell-depleted T cells, or T cells were the source of the cDNA or gDNA that made up the material.

How the authors handled the data: The assay estimated nucleated cells by amplifying reference gene primers. Repertoires were generated with immunoSEQ multiplex PCR, while TCRdb's copy carries only in-frame clones and drops some. D and trimming were read from the DNA, whereas the V and J calls and clone size are those reported in that table. The sample has about 210,000 clones, roughly nine tenths seen once. Germline V gene data show CDR1 as LNHDA and CDR2 as SQIVND (reference sequence). The CDR3 length is 19 residues. V was clipped by 7 bases and J by 7 bases; unmatched bases: 16. The chain is built from TRBV19 and TRBJ2-1; 16 bases agree with TRBD2. This clonotype was obtained from a man aged 40-49 years with acute or convalescent COVID-19. Sequencing input: peripheral blood. CDR3 sequence (DNA): TGTGCCAGTAAGCAGAGGGCCGGGACTAGCGGGAGGGCGTTGAATGAGCAGTTCTTC. The encoded protein is CASKQRAGTSGRALNEQFF.